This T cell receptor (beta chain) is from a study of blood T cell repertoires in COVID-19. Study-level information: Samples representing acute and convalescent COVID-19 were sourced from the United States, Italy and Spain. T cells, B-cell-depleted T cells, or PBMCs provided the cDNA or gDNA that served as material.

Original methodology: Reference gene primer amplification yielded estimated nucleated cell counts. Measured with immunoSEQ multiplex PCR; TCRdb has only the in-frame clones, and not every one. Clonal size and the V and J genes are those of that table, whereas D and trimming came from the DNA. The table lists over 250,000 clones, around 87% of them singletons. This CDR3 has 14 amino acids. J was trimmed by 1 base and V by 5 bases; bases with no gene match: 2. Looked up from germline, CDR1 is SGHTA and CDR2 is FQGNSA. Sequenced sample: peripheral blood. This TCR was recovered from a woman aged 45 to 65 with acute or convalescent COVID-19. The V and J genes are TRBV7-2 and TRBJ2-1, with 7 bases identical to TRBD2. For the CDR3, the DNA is TGTGCCAGCAGCCCACTAGCGTCCTACAATGAGCAGTTCTTC. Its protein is CASSPLASYNEQFF. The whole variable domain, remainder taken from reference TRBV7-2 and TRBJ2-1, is GAGVSQSPSNKVTEKGKDVELRCDPISGHTALYWYRQSLGQGLEFLIYFQGNSAPDKSGLPSDRFSAERTGGSVSTLTIQRTQQEDSAVYLCASSPLASYNEQFFGPGTRLTVL.